The 26 T cell receptor beta chains below come from one sample, sequenced in a study of identical twins. TCRdb analysed the 5' RACE reads with MiXCR anew, one entry per CDR3 protein. The table includes roughly 720,000 distinct CDR3 sequences, around a sixth detected once. Another study also made use of these data, one on T cells expressing NK-cell markers.

Source material: PBMCs. The receptors derive from a woman between 18 and 29 years old in good health.

This clonotype has a handful of counts. The chain couples TRBV20-1 to TRBJ1-2; 9 nucleotides match TRBD1. Trimming cost V 6 bases and J 6 bases; bases outside gene matches: 20. The CDR3 totals 17 residues. The germline V gene encodes CDR1 DFQATT and CDR2 SNEGSKA (reference sequence). The CDR3 nucleotides are TGCAGTGCAAGCTTATACCGGGACAGGGAAGGTCGGAATGGCTACACCTTC. Amino acids: CSASLYRDREGRNGYTF.

The chain couples TRBV6-2 or TRBV6-3 to TRBJ2-1; the match to TRBD2 covers 14 bases. V lost 4 bases, J lost 9 bases, and 5 bases stayed unmatched. Germline CDR1 MNHEY, CDR2 SVGEGT. The CDR3 is made up of 15 amino acids. CDR3 DNA sequence: TGTGCCAGCAGTTTGACTAGCGGGGGGGCCTTTGAGCAGTTCTTC. Protein: CASSLTSGGAFEQFF.

This clonotype was observed a handful of times. The chain combines TRBV2 with TRBJ1-1; no definite D call. V lost 1 base and J 1 base, leaving 10 bases between the germline ends. There are 15 residues in the CDR3. Per the germline V gene, CDR1 is SNHLY and CDR2 is FYNNEI. The DNA for the CDR3 is TGTGCCAGCAGTGAAGAGTCCTACCGGAACACTGAAGCTTTCTTT. It encodes CASSEESYRNTEAFF.

CDR3 nucleotides: TGTGCCAGTAGTATTGAGGTACAAACCTCCTACAATGAGCAGTTCTTC. Translation: CASSIEVQTSYNEQFF. The J gene is TRBJ2-1, the V gene TRBV19; no reliable D call. The V end lost 3 bases, the J end lost 0 bases, and 12 bases lay between the germline ends. This CDR3 has 16 amino acids. The germline gives CDR1 LNHDA, CDR2 SQIVND (reference sequence).

Here the CDR3 reads CAISEQGASYEQYF. Written as DNA, the CDR3 is TGTGCCATCAGTGAACAGGGGGCTTCCTACGAGCAGTACTTC. The chain combines TRBV10-3 with TRBJ2-7; 9 bases are shared with TRBD1. The germline CDR1 and CDR2 sequences are ENHRY and SYGVKD. Losses at the gene ends were 3 bases for V and 1 base for J; bases not matched to a gene: 1. The CDR3 runs 14 residues.

The J gene is TRBJ2-3, the V gene TRBV20-1, with 14 bases matching TRBD2. After removal of 3 bases from V and 2 bases from J, the junction contained 10 bases not matched to a gene. This CDR3 is 18 amino acids long. Germline-derived CDR1 and CDR2 are DFQATT and SNEGSKA (reference sequence). In DNA form, the CDR3 reads TGCAGTGCTAGTCGACTAGCGGGGGGGCCTAGAGCCACAGATACGCAGTATTTT. It encodes CSASRLAGGPRATDTQYF.

This clonotype was seen more than once but under ten times. The genes are TRBV5-1 and TRBJ1-3, with 9 positions matching TRBD1. V trimming: 0 bases; J trimming: 7 bases; junction bases outside the gene matches: 5. The CDR3 has 15 residues. CDR1 SGHRS and CDR2 YFSETQ come from the germline V gene. The CDR3 is CASSLGTGEWNTIYF. DNA of the CDR3: TGCGCCAGCAGCTTGGGGACAGGGGAGTGGAACACCATATATTTT.

This clonotype was detected ten times or more. The chain uses TRBV20-1 and TRBJ1-6, with D possibly matching TRBD1 (5 bases). This CDR3 contains 13 residues. V was cut by 8 bases and J by 9 bases, with 17 bases left in between. Germline V CDR1 and CDR2: DFQATT, SNEGSKA (reference sequence). CDR3 coding DNA: TGCAGTACTACGGGGCAAGTTGGTTCACCCCTCCACTTT. Protein: CSTTGQVGSPLHF.

In this sample, this clonotype turned up a few times. The CDR3 DNA reads TGTGCCAGCAGCCCCTCCCGTAGCGGGGGCCCTACCTACGAGCAGTACTTC. This codes for CASSPSRSGGPTYEQYF. This chain connects TRBV9 to TRBJ2-7; 9 nucleotides align to TRBD2. The CDR3 is 17 amino acids. From germline, CDR1 is SGDLS and CDR2 YYNGEE. The V segment lost 4 bases and the J segment 2 bases; nucleotides outside the gene matches: 13. Looking up the rest from reference TRBV9 and TRBJ2-7 gives the full variable domain: DSGVTQTPKHLITATGQRVTLRCSPRSGDLSVYWYQQSLDQGLQFLIQYYNGEERAKGNILERFSAQQFPDLHSELNLSSLELGDSALYFCASSPSRSGGPTYEQYFGPGTRLTVT.

This clonotype was counted at least ten times. This sequence joins TRBV18 and TRBJ1-6, with D unclear. Trimming removed 0 bases at V and 10 bases at J, with 4 bases between. Germline loops: CDR1 KGHSH, CDR2 LQKENI. The CDR3 totals 12 residues. This chain's CDR3 is CASSPPRSPLHF. As DNA, the CDR3 is TGTGCCAGCTCACCACCGAGGTCACCCCTCCACTTT.

This clonotype was seen many times. This chain uses TRBV20-1 with TRBJ2-5; 12 bases align to TRBD2. V lost 6 bases and J lost 4; bases outside the gene matches: 15. This CDR3 spans 17 amino acids. Germline V CDR1 and CDR2: DFQATT, SNEGSKA (reference sequence). The CDR3 DNA follows: TGCAGTGCCCTTCCCCCTCTCCGACTAGCGGGAGTAGAGACCCAGTACTTC. Translating it yields CSALPPLRLAGVETQYF.

The genes are TRBV4-3 and TRBJ2-2, with 9 bases identical to TRBD1. This CDR3 has 17 residues. Per the germline V gene, CDR1 is LGHNA and CDR2 is YSLEER. V lost 4 bases, J lost 4 bases, and 10 bases stayed unmatched. CDR3 nucleotides: TGCGCCAGCAGCCTTGAAATTGGACAGGGGCTCACCGGGGAGCTGTTTTTT. It specifies CASSLEIGQGLTGELFF.

This clonotype has more than one count but fewer than ten. The CDR3 DNA reads as TGCGCCAGCAGCTTGGGGGCCAACAGGAACACCGGGGAGCTGTTTTTT. The encoded protein is CASSLGANRNTGELFF. The rearrangement uses TRBV5-1 and TRBJ2-2; D gene ambiguous. Germline-derived CDR1 and CDR2 are SGHRS and YFSETQ. The CDR3 runs 16 residues. The ends were cut back, 0 bases at V and 1 base at J, with 10 bases in the middle.

This clonotype was recorded a few times. This chain connects TRBV7-2 to TRBJ2-5, with a possible D match to TRBD2 (5 bases). Germline lookup yields CDR1 SGHTA and CDR2 FQGNSA. The CDR3 is 15 amino acids. V was shortened by 5 bases and J by 4 bases, with 17 bases between the two germline ends. The CDR3 is CASSPDLSRGETQYF. For the CDR3, the DNA is TGTGCCAGCAGCCCGGACTTGTCGAGAGGAGAGACCCAGTACTTC.

The chain is built from TRBV12-3 or TRBV12-4 and TRBJ2-7, with D hard to call. The length of the CDR3 is 12 residues. Trimming took off 3 bases at V and 3 bases at J, with 6 bases between the two ends. The CDR3 nucleotides are TGTGCCAGCAGTTTTGAAGTCTACGAGCAGTACTTC. This codes for CASSFEVYEQYF.

This clonotype was picked up many times. The V and J genes are TRBV7-9 and TRBJ2-3; D is tentatively TRBD1 or TRBD2 (6 bases each). The germline gives CDR1 SEHNR, CDR2 FQNEAQ (reference sequence). The CDR3 runs 14 residues. The germline V and J ends were trimmed by 0 bases and 5 bases, with 9 bases remaining between them. CDR3 nucleotide sequence: TGTGCCAGCAGCTTAGCCGGGGGCGAAGATACGCAGTATTTT. This encodes CASSLAGGEDTQYF.

This clonotype was recorded a few times. This rearrangement joins TRBV20-1 to TRBJ1-6, with D hard to call. The germline gives CDR1 DFQATT, CDR2 SNEGSKA (reference sequence). V lost 0 bases to trimming and J lost 7 bases, with 13 bases between them. There are 15 residues in the CDR3. The DNA for the CDR3 is TGCAGTGCTAGAGATCCTTATTCACTCAATTCACCCCTCCACTTT. Translation: CSARDPYSLNSPLHF.

This clonotype was counted between two and nine times. V and J are TRBV12-3 or TRBV12-4 and TRBJ1-1, with 9 bases aligning to TRBD1. Trimming cost V 6 bases and J 3 bases; bases outside gene matches: 8. This CDR3 spans 15 amino acids. This chain's CDR3 is CASSPRTGADTEAFF. The CDR3 region has the DNA TGTGCCAGCAGCCCACGGACAGGGGCCGACACTGAAGCTTTCTTT.

This clonotype was detected ten times or more. The chain combines TRBV5-1 with TRBJ2-6, with D unclear. The length of the CDR3 is 15 residues. Trimming took 2 bases from V and 0 from J, leaving 6 bases between them. CDR1 is SGHRS and CDR2 is YFSETQ in the germline V gene. The CDR3 nucleotides read TGCGCCAGCAGCTTAATTTCCTCTGGGGCCAACGTCCTGACTTTC. Encoded protein: CASSLISSGANVLTF.

This clonotype was seen a handful of times. The chain has TRBV12-3 or TRBV12-4 and TRBJ1-1; no clear D gene. This CDR3 spans 13 amino acids. Trimming pared 7 bases from V and 2 bases from J, leaving 11 bases between. The CDR3 loop reads CASKLAVNTEAFF. The CDR3 bases are TGTGCCAGCAAACTAGCGGTTAACACTGAAGCTTTCTTT.

V usage is TRBV5-4 and J usage is TRBJ2-7; maybe TRBD1 (5 bases). The ends were cut back, 3 bases at V and 3 bases at J, with 16 bases in the middle. CDR1 is SGHNT, CDR2 YYREEE, per germline (reference sequence). This CDR3 is built from 15 residues. Here the CDR3 reads CASSYTGSPYYEQYF. DNA for the CDR3: TGTGCCAGCAGCTATACAGGATCGCCTTACTACGAGCAGTACTTC.

A few counts support this clonotype. The V and J genes are TRBV7-2 and TRBJ2-7; D gene ambiguous. CDR1 is SGHTA and CDR2 is FQGNSA in the germline V gene. The CDR3 is made up of 13 amino acids. The V end lost 3 bases, the J end lost 3 bases, and 9 bases lay between the germline ends. The CDR3 sequence: CASSFNTYYEQYF. The CDR3, as DNA: TGTGCCAGCAGCTTCAACACCTACTACGAGCAGTACTTC.

This clonotype was seen ten or more times. V usage is TRBV29-1 and J usage is TRBJ2-3; 7 bases line up with TRBD1. CDR1 is SQVTM, CDR2 ANQGSEA, per germline. J was trimmed by 0 bases and V by 6 bases; bases with no gene match: 6. This CDR3 has 14 residues. Here the CDR3 reads CSVYRGHSTDTQYF. The CDR3 DNA sequence: TGCAGCGTCTACAGGGGCCATAGCACAGATACGCAGTATTTT.

This clonotype has more than one count but fewer than ten. The chain employs TRBV9 and TRBJ2-1, with D tentatively TRBD1 or TRBD2 (5 bases each). Trimming cost V 3 bases and J 10 bases, with 20 bases left between them. The CDR3 totals 15 residues. CDR1 SGDLS and CDR2 YYNGEE come from the germline V gene. CDR3 DNA sequence: TGTGCCAGCAGCGCCCAGCAAACAGGCGGGCGAGAGCAGTTCTTC. Translation gives CASSAQQTGGREQFF.

The gene calls are TRBV20-1 and TRBJ2-1; D is unclear. The CDR3 contains 10 residues. V lost 6 bases, J lost 8 bases, and 8 bases lay in between. In germline, CDR1 is DFQATT, CDR2 SNEGSKA (reference sequence). CDR3 region: CSARMDEQFF. The DNA for the CDR3 is TGCAGTGCCCGCATGGATGAGCAGTTCTTC.

The rearrangement uses TRBV12-3 or TRBV12-4 and TRBJ2-7, with 8 positions matching TRBD2. The CDR3 is made up of 14 amino acids. The ends lost 3 bases at V and 9 bases at J; junction bases unmatched: 10. Here the CDR3 reads CASSLREALRVQYF. CDR3 in DNA: TGTGCCAGCAGTTTGCGGGAGGCACTACGAGTGCAGTACTTC.